This T cell receptor (beta chain) derives from a study of identical twins. Study outcomes and limitations: Models underestimated out-of-frame TCR alpha sharing in monozygotic twins. The conclusions drew on cross-sectional statistical analysis instead of tracking the same donors. Diverse VJ usage suggested most zero-insertion clonotypes were not invariant T cells.

TCRdb re-called the 5' RACE reads with MiXCR, one entry per CDR3 protein. The sample shows 200,000 to 300,000 distinct CDR3 sequences, more than 9% of them seen only once. V was shortened by 3 bases and J by 2 bases, with 9 bases between the two germline ends. The CDR3 has 14 amino acids. Germline CDR1 reads SGHTA; CDR2 reads FQGTGA. Remarks on this clonotype: Its specificity is not known.

This clonotype originated in a man aged 50 to 60 in good health. The chain links TRBV7-3 to TRBJ2-3; D is undetermined. The sequencing sample was made of memory T cells sorted from blood. CDR3 DNA: TGTGCCAGCAGCTTCGGGCATAACACAGATACGCAGTATTTT. Its translation is CASSFGHNTDTQYF.